Listed here are 28 T cell receptor beta chains from one sample, sequenced in a study of shared clonotypes between healthy human individuals. The protocol was immunoSEQ multiplex PCR, while the TCRdb copy is restricted to in-frame clones and leaves out a portion. The table shows about half a million clones, with 78% occurring only once. Sequencing was carried out using PBMCs. The origin of the receptors is a woman between 40 and 55 years old in good health. Some clones in this sample may be carry-over from other donors' samples.

CDR3 region: CASTIDSGGANVLTF. CDR3 nucleotide sequence: TGTGCCAGTACCATTGACAGCGGTGGGGCCAACGTCCTGACTTTC. This rearrangement joins TRBV19 to TRBJ2-6; D possibly uses TRBD1 or TRBD2 (5 bases each). Trimming took 7 bases from V and 3 from J, leaving 13 bases between them. Germline V gene data show CDR1 as LNHDA and CDR2 as SQIVND (reference sequence). This CDR3 spans 15 amino acids.

V is TRBV19 and J is TRBJ1-1; TRBD1 is a possible D gene (6 bases). Trimming stripped 9 bases from V and 4 bases from J, with 21 bases between. This CDR3 is built from 15 residues. Germline V CDR1 and CDR2: LNHDA, SQIVND (reference sequence). CDR3 sequence: CASMIVGGRGTEAFF. The CDR3 DNA sequence: TGTGCCAGCATGATAGTCGGGGGGCGGGGCACTGAAGCTTTCTTT.

V is TRBV4-1 and J is TRBJ2-1, with 12 bases aligning to TRBD2. J gave up 8 bases and V 6 bases, and 11 bases lay outside the gene matches. Germline V gene data show CDR1 as MGHRA and CDR2 as YSYEKL. This CDR3 spans 16 amino acids. The chain's CDR3 is CASSPGLAGSDDEQFF. In DNA, the CDR3 is TGCGCCAGCAGTCCTGGACTAGCGGGAAGTGATGATGAGCAGTTCTTC.

This clone was detected only a few times. V usage is TRBV18 and J usage is TRBJ2-2; D gene ambiguous. Germline V gene data show CDR1 as KGHSH and CDR2 as LQKENI. The CDR3 loop spans 13 amino acids. V dropped 0 bases and J dropped 6 bases, with 5 bases sitting between them. CDR3 DNA sequence: TGTGCCAGCTCACCACCGCCCCCCGGGGAGCTGTTTTTT. This sequence encodes CASSPPPPGELFF.

The CDR3 here is CAWSRGRQSETQYF. The DNA for the CDR3 is TGTGCCTGGAGTCGGGGCAGGCAGAGTGAGACCCAGTACTTC. The V and J genes are TRBV30 and TRBJ2-5; D tentatively fits TRBD1 or TRBD2 (5 bases each). CDR1 GTSNPN and CDR2 SVGIG come from the germline V gene (reference sequence). With 2 bases removed from V and 5 bases from J, the gap between germline ends came to 15 bases. CDR3 length: 14 amino acids.

The V and J genes are TRBV21-1 and TRBJ2-4. TRBV21-1 is a recognized pseudogene. The CDR3 has 17 amino acids. CDR3 nucleotide sequence: TGTGCCAGCAGCAAACGGGGGGACAGTTTAGCCAAAAACATTCAGTACTTC. Translated, it gives CASSKRGDSLAKNIQYF.

The chain employs TRBV5-1 and TRBJ2-7; the D gene is possibly TRBD1 (6 bases). V shed 0 bases and J shed 3 bases, with 13 bases lying between them. The CDR3 covers 15 residues. Germline assignment: CDR1 SGHRS and CDR2 YFSETQ. The CDR3 nucleotides read TGCGCCAGCAGCTTGGGGGCAGGGGCCAACTACGAGCAGTACTTC. Translation gives CASSLGAGANYEQYF. The complete variable domain, with remaining parts taken from reference TRBV5-1 and TRBJ2-7, reads KAGVTQTPRYLIKTRGQQVTLSCSPISGHRSVSWYQQTPGQGLQFLFEYFSETQRNKGNFPGRFSGRQFSNSRSEMNVSTLELGDSALYLCASSLGAGANYEQYFGPGTRLTVT.

V and J are TRBV2 and TRBJ2-5; D is uncertain. Trimming shortened V by 8 bases and J by 3 bases, and 4 bases separated the two germline ends. Germline values: CDR1 SNHLY, CDR2 FYNNEI. The CDR3 consists of 10 residues. The CDR3 loop is CASVEETQYF. The CDR3 DNA is TGTGCCAGCGTTGAAGAGACCCAGTACTTC. The whole variable domain, filled in from reference TRBV2 and TRBJ2-5, reads EPEVTQTPSHQVTQMGQEVILRCVPISNHLYFYWYRQILGQKVEFLVSFYNNEISEKSEIFDDQFSVERPDGSNFTLKIRSTKLEDSAMYFCASVEETQYFGPGTRLLVL.

The chain carries TRBV2 and TRBJ2-3, with 9 bases matching TRBD1. The CDR3 consists of 15 residues. J lost 0 bases, V lost 6 bases, and 4 bases had no gene match. CDR1 and CDR2 from the germline V gene are SNHLY and FYNNEI. The CDR3 is CASSPDRGSTDTQYF. The CDR3 DNA reads as TGTGCCAGCAGCCCGGACAGGGGTAGCACAGATACGCAGTATTTT.

V usage is TRBV30 and J usage is TRBJ2-5; TRBD2 aligns across 9 bases. The CDR3 has 13 amino acids. The germline CDR1 and CDR2 sequences are GTSNPN and SVGIG (reference sequence). The J segment lost 4 bases and the V segment lost 8 bases, leaving 8 bases of the junction unmatched. The CDR3 DNA is TGTGCCAGGACGGCGGGAGGGGTAGAGACCCAGTACTTC. This encodes CARTAGGVETQYF.

The V and J genes are TRBV28 and TRBJ2-7, with D perhaps TRBD2 (6 bases). V was clipped by 5 bases and J by 1 base, with 9 bases between them. CDR3 length: 13 residues. Per germline, CDR1 MDHEN and CDR2 SYDVKM. DNA for the CDR3: TGTGCCAGCAGTCCGAGCGGGTCCTACGAGCAGTACTTC. Encoded protein: CASSPSGSYEQYF.

This clone was detected ten times or more. The V call is TRBV7-3, the J call TRBJ2-6, with D possibly TRBD2 on 6 matching bases. The CDR3 contains 16 residues. The V end was cut by 2 bases, the J end by 4 bases, with 12 bases between. Germline V lookup: CDR1 SGHTA, CDR2 FQGTGA. This CDR3 reads CASSLPTGVGANVLTF. The CDR3 DNA reads as TGTGCCAGCAGCTTACCGACGGGGGTAGGGGCCAACGTCCTGACTTTC.

This clone was found a few times. This chain connects TRBV29-1 to TRBJ1-1; D gene uncertain. This CDR3 is built from 14 residues. V was shortened by 3 bases and J by 2 bases, with 13 bases between the two germline ends. The V gene's germline CDR1 is SQVTM and CDR2 ANQGSEA. CDR3 bases: TGCAGCGTTGATACCACTCCGGGTAACACTGAAGCTTTCTTT. The encoded protein is CSVDTTPGNTEAFF. The complete variable domain, with remaining parts taken from reference TRBV29-1 and TRBJ1-1, reads SAVISQKPSRDICQRGTSLTIQCQVDSQVTMMFWYRQQPGQSLTLIATANQGSEATYESGFVIDKFPISRPNLTFSTLTVSNMSPEDSSIYLCSVDTTPGNTEAFFGQGTRLTVV.

This chain links TRBV5-1 with TRBJ2-7; D remains unclear. V was clipped by 0 bases and J by 2 bases, with 9 bases between them. This CDR3 is 14 amino acids long. Germline CDR1 reads SGHRS; CDR2 reads YFSETQ. The CDR3 reads CASSLVGRTYEQYF. The CDR3 nucleotides read TGCGCCAGCAGCTTGGTTGGCAGAACCTACGAGCAGTACTTC.

J is TRBJ2-1 and V is TRBV7-9, with 9 bases matching TRBD2. Germline V gene sequence: CDR1 SEHNR, CDR2 FQNEAQ (reference sequence). V gave up 1 base and J gave up 7 bases; unmatched junction bases: 8. CDR3 length: 16 amino acids. For the CDR3, the DNA is TGTGCCAGCAGCTTAGGACGGGCGGGAGGGGGGAATGAGCAGTTCTTC. Translation gives CASSLGRAGGGNEQFF. Drawing the rest from reference TRBV7-9 and TRBJ2-1, the complete variable domain is DTGVSQNPRHKITKRGQNVTFRCDPISEHNRLYWYRQTLGQGPEFLTYFQNEAQLEKSRLLSDRFSAERPKGSFSTLEIQRTEQGDSAMYLCASSLGRAGGGNEQFFGPGTRLTVL.

The rearrangement links TRBV18 to TRBJ2-3, with a possible D match to TRBD2 (6 bases). The CDR3 spans 13 residues. Germline V lookup: CDR1 KGHSH, CDR2 LQKENI. V lost 6 bases to trimming and J lost 2 bases, with 9 bases between them. The CDR3 is CASSAGITDTQYF. The CDR3 coding sequence is TGTGCCAGCTCTGCGGGGATCACAGATACGCAGTATTTT.

V is TRBV19 and J is TRBJ2-1; 8 positions match TRBD2. The CDR3 runs to 16 residues. Per the germline V gene, CDR1 is LNHDA and CDR2 is SQIVND (reference sequence). With V trimmed by 4 bases and J by 3 bases, 8 bases remained unmatched. The CDR3 coding sequence is TGTGCCAGTAGTACCACCGGGGGGGGAGGCTACAATGAGCAGTTCTTC. Translated, it gives CASSTTGGGGYNEQFF. The variable domain in full, with the rest retrieved from reference TRBV19 and TRBJ2-1, is DGGITQSPKYLFRKEGQNVTLSCEQNLNHDAMYWYRQDPGQGLRLIYYSQIVNDFQKGDIAEGYSVSREKKESFPLTVTSAQKNPTAFYLCASSTTGGGGYNEQFFGPGTRLTVL.

CDR3 sequence reads: CASSLVGTGDNEQFF. In DNA form, the CDR3 reads TGTGCCAGCAGCTTGGTCGGGACAGGGGATAATGAGCAGTTCTTC. The chain links TRBV5-4 to TRBJ2-1; 10 bases agree with TRBD1. Trimming removed 0 bases from V and 7 bases from J; junction bases left unmatched: 4. Germline CDR1 and CDR2: SGHNT and YYREEE (reference sequence). The CDR3 is 15 residues long. The complete variable domain, with remaining parts taken from reference TRBV5-4 and TRBJ2-1, reads ETGVTQSPTHLIKTRGQQVTLRCSSQSGHNTVSWYQQALGQGPQFIFQYYREEENGRGNFPPRFSGLQFPNYSSELNVNALELDDSALYLCASSLVGTGDNEQFFGPGTRLTVL.

This chain joins TRBV27 and TRBJ1-1, with a tentative D call TRBD1 (6 bases). This CDR3 is built from 14 residues. Germline loops: CDR1 MNHEY, CDR2 SMNVEV (reference sequence). Trimming removed 3 bases from V and 5 bases from J, with 13 bases in between. The CDR3 sequence: CASSFGGSWTEAFF. DNA of the CDR3: TGTGCCAGCAGTTTTGGGGGCTCATGGACTGAAGCTTTCTTT.

The J gene is TRBJ2-3, the V gene TRBV27, with 16 bases lining up with TRBD2. Trimming at V came to 6 bases and at J to 4 bases, leaving 4 bases not matched to a gene. The CDR3 is 16 residues long. In germline, CDR1 is MNHEY, CDR2 SMNVEV (reference sequence). The CDR3 loop is CASSLGTSGRADTQYF. The CDR3 region has the DNA TGTGCCAGCAGCCTCGGGACTAGCGGGAGGGCAGATACGCAGTATTTT.

The chain links TRBV18 to TRBJ1-1, with a possible D match to TRBD1 (6 bases). This CDR3 comprises 15 residues. Germline V gives CDR1 KGHSH, CDR2 LQKENI. Trimming removed 4 bases from V and 4 bases from J, with 16 bases in between. This CDR3 reads CASSQAGARFTEAFF. The CDR3 DNA reads as TGTGCCAGCTCACAAGCGGGGGCTAGGTTCACTGAAGCTTTCTTT.

This chain uses TRBV30 with TRBJ2-3; D uncertain. V lost 4 bases to trimming and J lost 4 bases, with 12 bases between them. Germline loops: CDR1 GTSNPN, CDR2 SVGIG (reference sequence). The CDR3 is 13 amino acids. The CDR3 DNA is TGTGCCTGGATGGGGAAGGGCCCAGATACGCAGTATTTT. Translation gives CAWMGKGPDTQYF.

There are many counts of this clone. This chain links TRBV27 with TRBJ2-2; 7 bases fit TRBD1. In germline, CDR1 is MNHEY, CDR2 SMNVEV (reference sequence). The J segment lost 6 bases and the V segment lost 10 bases, leaving 8 bases of the junction unmatched. The CDR3 extends over 13 amino acids. The CDR3 is CATHSTGPGELFF. The CDR3 coding sequence is TGTGCCACCCATTCGACAGGGCCCGGGGAGCTGTTTTTT.

This clone was seen only a few times. This sequence joins TRBV9 and TRBJ1-1; possible D gene TRBD1, 5 bases. Trimming took off 3 bases at V and 0 bases at J, with 12 bases between the two ends. The V gene's germline CDR1 is SGDLS and CDR2 YYNGEE. The CDR3 has 15 amino acids. The CDR3 is CASSARDGMNTEAFF. The CDR3, as DNA: TGTGCCAGCAGCGCCAGGGACGGGATGAACACTGAAGCTTTCTTT.

The chain has TRBV29-1 and TRBJ1-2; 9 positions agree with TRBD1. CDR1 is SQVTM, CDR2 ANQGSEA, per germline. V lost 3 bases, J lost 4 bases, and 6 bases stayed unmatched. The CDR3 has 14 residues. In DNA, the CDR3 is TGCAGCGTTGATAAGGGACAGGGAACCTATGGCTACACCTTC. Translation gives CSVDKGQGTYGYTF.

As for this clone: Just one base apart from a much larger clone, this may be a read error. At the DNA level, this CDR3 is encoded by other sequences in the same sample as well. This sequence joins TRBV30 and TRBJ1-4; D unclear. The CDR3 consists of 14 residues. Germline V gives CDR1 GTSNPN, CDR2 SVGIG (reference sequence). Between the trimmed V and J ends, which lost 4 bases and 4 bases, there was a span of 13 bases. Here the CDR3 reads CAWTRRERNEKLFF. The CDR3, as DNA: TGTGCCTGGACCCGACGGGAGCGTAATGAAAAACTGTTTTTT.

The chain links TRBV19 to TRBJ1-1; weak D call: TRBD1 (5 bases). The germline V gene has CDR1 LNHDA and CDR2 SQIVND (reference sequence). The V and J ends lost 5 bases and 2 bases respectively, with 12 bases between them. The CDR3 sequence is 14 residues long. The CDR3 DNA reads TGTGCCAGTAGTGGTTGGGGCCGTAACACTGAAGCTTTCTTT. The encoded protein is CASSGWGRNTEAFF.

The sample holds one count of this clone. The chain couples TRBV7-3 to TRBJ2-2; D call uncertain. This CDR3 is 14 amino acids long. Trimming took 5 bases from V and 6 from J, leaving 13 bases between them. CDR1 and CDR2 from the germline V gene are SGHTA and FQGTGA. DNA of the CDR3: TGTGCCAGCAGCGGTCTCGGTGTTCCCGGGGAGCTGTTTTTT. It specifies CASSGLGVPGELFF.